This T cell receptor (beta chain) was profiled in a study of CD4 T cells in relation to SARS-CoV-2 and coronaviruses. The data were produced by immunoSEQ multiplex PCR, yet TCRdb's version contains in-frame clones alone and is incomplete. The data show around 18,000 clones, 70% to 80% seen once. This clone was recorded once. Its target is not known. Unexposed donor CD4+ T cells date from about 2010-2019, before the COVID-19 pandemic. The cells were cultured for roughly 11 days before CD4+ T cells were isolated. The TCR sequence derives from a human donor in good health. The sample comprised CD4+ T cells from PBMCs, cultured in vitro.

Here the CDR3 reads CASSLTDGEQQFF. In DNA form, the CDR3 reads TGTGCCAGCAGCTTAACGGATGGCGAGCAGCAGTTCTTC. The V gene is TRBV7-3, the J gene TRBJ2-1; D unclear. V shed 0 bases and J shed 11 bases, with 11 bases lying between them. Germline-derived CDR1 and CDR2 are SGHTA and FQGTGA. The CDR3 sequence is 13 residues long.